This is a list of T cell receptor beta chains from one sample in a study of T cells after yellow fever vaccination. MiXCR, run by TCRdb on the 5' RACE reads, gives a single entry per CDR3 protein. The sample has around 310,000 distinct CDR3 sequences, about 9.5% seen once; the top ten hold roughly 18%. Sample: PBMCs, taken on the day of the first yellow fever vaccination. Every receptor here comes from a man younger than 35 who received the YFV17D yellow fever vaccine. Each CDR3 is given with its conserved first and last residue. D genes are given only for firm matches. Not every row has a clone size; where given, it reads once, few, many or a size class.

CDR3aa	CDR3nt	abundance	v_gene	j_gene	d_gene
CASSSPGTVYNEQFF	TGTGCCAGCAGCTCCCCCGGGACGGTCTACAATGAGCAGTTCTTC	few	TRBV4-2	TRBJ2-1	.
CAWTRTSYEQYF	TGTGCCTGGACGAGAACCTCCTACGAGCAGTACTTC	.	TRBV30	TRBJ2-7	.
CSATQGEYF	TGCAGTGCTACTCAGGGGGAATACTTC	few	TRBV20-1	TRBJ2-7	TRBD1
CSANPAPSDYGYTF	TGCAGTGCTAATCCGGCCCCTTCGGACTATGGCTACACCTTC	.	TRBV20-1	TRBJ1-2	.
CAISDLFRDQDGYTF	TGTGCCATCAGTGACCTATTCCGAGACCAAGATGGCTACACCTTC	.	TRBV10-3	TRBJ1-2	.
CASSERQNQPQHF	TGTGCCAGTAGTGAGAGGCAGAATCAGCCCCAGCATTTT	few	TRBV19	TRBJ1-5	.
CASSSMDKEQYF	TGTGCCAGCAGTTCCATGGACAAAGAGCAGTACTTC	.	TRBV28	TRBJ2-7	.
CASSLGALIGGYGYTF	TGCGCCAGCAGCTTGGGCGCCCTAATTGGAGGGTATGGCTACACCTTC	few	TRBV5-1	TRBJ1-2	.
CASSFGGGRHNEQFF	TGTGCCAGCAGTTTCGGCGGTGGGCGTCACAATGAGCAGTTCTTC	.	TRBV6-2/TRBV6-3	TRBJ2-1	.
CASSSGGRGSSEQYF	TGCGCCAGCAGCTCCGGGGGTCGGGGATCCTCTGAGCAGTACTTC	.	TRBV5-1	TRBJ2-7	.
CASSVAGASTDTQYF	TGTGCCAGCAGCGTAGCAGGGGCCAGCACAGATACGCAGTATTTT	.	TRBV9	TRBJ2-3	.
CASSRQDRVNGELFF	TGTGCCAGCAGTCGGCAGGACAGGGTGAACGGGGAGCTGTTTTTT	few	TRBV6-1	TRBJ2-2	TRBD1
CASSPTQGGFEKLFF	TGTGCCAGCAGCCCGACACAGGGGGGATTTGAAAAACTGTTTTTT	.	TRBV7-9	TRBJ1-4	TRBD1
CSVEYLNTEAFF	TGCAGCGTTGAGTACCTTAACACTGAAGCTTTCTTT	many	TRBV29-1	TRBJ1-1	.
CASSSGDPQETQYF	TGTGCCAGCAGCTCAGGGGATCCCCAAGAGACCCAGTACTTC	.	TRBV7-3	TRBJ2-5	.
CASSLGVLSTDTQYF	TGTGCCAGCAGTTTAGGGGTCCTTAGCACAGATACGCAGTATTTT	.	TRBV12-3/TRBV12-4	TRBJ2-3	.
CASRAGGDNEQFF	TGTGCCAGCAGGGCAGGGGGGGACAATGAGCAGTTCTTC	.	TRBV7-9	TRBJ2-1	.
CASSFKGDQPQHF	TGTGCCAGCAGCTTTAAGGGGGACCAGCCCCAGCATTTT	few	TRBV7-8	TRBJ1-5	.
CSVEVWGRVRTGELFF	TGCAGCGTTGAAGTCTGGGGCCGTGTGAGGACCGGGGAGCTGTTTTTT	few	TRBV29-1	TRBJ2-2	.
CAISDPAGDSNQPQHF	TGTGCCATCAGTGATCCCGCAGGGGATAGCAATCAGCCCCAGCATTTT	few	TRBV10-3	TRBJ1-5	.
CASSSSGARYSPLHF	TGTGCCAGCAGCTCATCAGGGGCCAGGTACTCGCCCCTCCACTTT	few	TRBV7-6	TRBJ1-6	.
CASSELSGQGAFF	TGTGCCAGCAGTGAATTATCGGGACAGGGGGCTTTCTTT	.	TRBV25-1	TRBJ1-1	TRBD1
CASSPMLQGTETQYF	TGCGCCAGCAGCCCCATGCTCCAGGGCACGGAGACCCAGTACTTC	few	TRBV4-1	TRBJ2-5	.
CASSTRNSPLHF	TGTGCCAGCAGTACAAGAAATTCACCCCTCCACTTT	many	TRBV7-2	TRBJ1-6	.
CASRPDPANYGYTF	TGCGCCAGCAGACCCGACCCAGCTAACTATGGCTACACCTTC	few	TRBV5-1	TRBJ1-2	.
CAISPGGGSYSNQPQHF	TGTGCCATCTCCCCGGGCGGGGGAAGCTATAGCAATCAGCCCCAGCATTTT	.	TRBV10-3	TRBJ1-5	.
CASDRNGGTGELFF	TGTGCCAGCGATCGAAATGGGGGAACCGGGGAGCTGTTTTTT	few	TRBV12-3/TRBV12-4	TRBJ2-2	.
CSARDLGSYGYTF	TGCAGTGCTAGAGATTTGGGGTCCTATGGCTACACCTTC	.	TRBV20-1	TRBJ1-2	.
CASSEWRDIDQPQHF	TGTGCCAGCAGTGAATGGCGGGATATTGATCAGCCCCAGCATTTT	few	TRBV25-1	TRBJ1-5	.
CASSYSSGTGPSSGNTIYF	TGTGCCAGCAGTTACTCGAGCGGAACAGGTCCTTCTTCTGGAAACACCATATATTTT	.	TRBV6-5	TRBJ1-3	.
CASSFLDRPNTEAFF	TGTGCCAGCAGCTTCCTTGACAGGCCGAACACTGAAGCTTTCTTT	few	TRBV5-6	TRBJ1-1	.
CASSEPASTTGELFF	TGTGCCAGCAGTGAACCGGCTTCGACCACCGGGGAGCTGTTTTTT	many	TRBV6-1	TRBJ2-2	.
CASGGQGVAYEQYF	TGTGCCAGCGGCGGACAGGGGGTTGCCTACGAGCAGTACTTC	few	TRBV7-9	TRBJ2-7	TRBD1
CASSFFPGGAGDTQYF	TGTGCCAGCAGCTTTTTTCCCGGGGGGGCGGGAGATACGCAGTATTTT	.	TRBV11-2	TRBJ2-3	TRBD2
CASSLEGDSNQPQHF	TGCGCCAGCAGCTTGGAGGGGGATAGCAATCAGCCCCAGCATTTT	many	TRBV5-1	TRBJ1-5	.
CAWSRLHGGEQFF	TGTGCCTGGAGTCGGCTTCATGGGGGTGAGCAGTTCTTC	few	TRBV30	TRBJ2-1	.
CSARGRGVSGANVLTF	TGCAGTGCTAGAGGCCGAGGGGTGTCTGGGGCCAACGTCCTGACTTTC	.	TRBV20-1	TRBJ2-6	.
CASSLGDIQPQHF	TGTGCCAGCAGTTTGGGGGATATTCAGCCCCAGCATTTT	few	TRBV12-3/TRBV12-4	TRBJ1-5	.
CASSPRPDGSIGETQYF	TGTGCCAGCAGCCCACGACCGGACGGTTCAATCGGGGAGACCCAGTACTTC	.	TRBV5-4	TRBJ2-5	.
CASSLSVVLGRGGRVTDTQYF	TGTGCCAGCAGCTTGTCAGTGGTGCTTGGGCGGGGGGGCCGGGTCACAGATACGCAGTATTTT	many	TRBV5-8	TRBJ2-3	TRBD2
CASSQDQGVYQPQHF	TGCGCCAGCAGCCAAGATCAGGGGGTTTATCAGCCCCAGCATTTT	.	TRBV4-3	TRBJ1-5	TRBD1
CASSTDGTNTEAFF	TGTGCCAGCAGTACCGACGGGACGAACACTGAAGCTTTCTTT	.	TRBV12-3/TRBV12-4	TRBJ1-1	.
CASSPPETWDTEAFF	TGTGCCAGCTCACCTCCTGAGACTTGGGACACTGAAGCTTTCTTT	.	TRBV18	TRBJ1-1	.
CASSDVRGGRYQPQHF	TGTGCCAGCAGCGACGTAAGGGGAGGGAGGTATCAGCCCCAGCATTTT	few	TRBV12-3/TRBV12-4	TRBJ1-5	.
CASSLGLAGGTPYNEQFF	TGTGCCAGCAGCTTGGGACTAGCGGGGGGCACTCCCTACAATGAGCAGTTCTTC	.	TRBV11-1	TRBJ2-1	TRBD2
CASRIFQASYNSPLHF	TGTGCCAGCAGGATATTCCAGGCCTCCTATAATTCACCCCTCCACTTT	few	TRBV7-2	TRBJ1-6	.
CASSLAGTGGEGYTF	TGCGCCAGCAGCTTGGCCGGGACAGGGGGGGAAGGCTACACCTTC	many	TRBV5-1	TRBJ1-2	TRBD1
CASKPTSGPSNEQFF	TGCGCCAGCAAGCCCACTAGCGGGCCCTCAAATGAGCAGTTCTTC	many	TRBV5-1	TRBJ2-1	TRBD2
CASSLGAANIAKNIQYF	TGTGCCAGCAGTTTAGGGGCAGCCAATATAGCCAAAAACATTCAGTACTTC	.	TRBV12-3/TRBV12-4	TRBJ2-4	.
CASSLDPTRGSSEYF	TGTGCCAGCAGCTTAGATCCCACCCGGGGTTCATCGGAGTATTTT	.	TRBV11-2	TRBJ2-3	.
CASRRGTPPGMNEQFF	TGCGCCAGCAGAAGGGGGACTCCCCCAGGGATGAATGAGCAGTTCTTC	.	TRBV4-1	TRBJ2-1	.